Shown below are 5 T cell receptor beta chains from a single sample sequenced in a study of cytomegalovirus exposure and HLA in healthy donors. In the PCR, 60 Vbeta and 13 Jbeta primers were used. Using immunoSEQ multiplex PCR, the repertoire was profiled, and TCRdb retains in-frame clones only, with some absent. The sample carries roughly 150,000 clones, over 60% recorded once. Material: PBMCs. These receptors all come from a woman younger than 45 in good health and CMV-seronegative.

The rearrangement links TRBV6-6 to TRBJ2-1; D may be TRBD2 (5 bases). Germline CDR1 and CDR2: MNHNY and SVGAGI (reference sequence). The germline V and J ends were trimmed by 11 bases and 2 bases, with 16 bases remaining between them. CDR3 size: 14 residues. The CDR3 coding sequence is TGTGCCGTAGGACTGACGGAGGCCTACAATGAGCAGTTCTTC. Translated, it gives CAVGLTEAYNEQFF.

This sequence joins TRBV6-5 and TRBJ1-1; TRBD1 matches 9 bases. Trimming at V came to 5 bases and at J to 6 bases, leaving 4 bases not matched to a gene. CDR3 length equals 13 residues. Germline-derived CDR1 and CDR2 are MNHEY and SVGAGI. For the CDR3, the DNA is TGTGCCAGCAGTCTAAGACAGGGGGCTGAAGCTTTCTTT. Translated: CASSLRQGAEAFF.

This sequence joins TRBV7-2 and TRBJ1-1, with D possibly being TRBD1 (5 bases). The CDR3 is 14 amino acids. Trimming removed 4 bases from V and 0 bases from J, with 9 bases in between. Germline V gene data show CDR1 as SGHTA and CDR2 as FQGNSA. The DNA for the CDR3 is TGTGCCAGCAGCTCAAGGGGCTTGAACACTGAAGCTTTCTTT. Translation gives CASSSRGLNTEAFF.

The CDR3 spells CASSVLGGTEAFF. DNA of the CDR3: TGTGCCAGCAGCGTCCTCGGGGGGACTGAAGCTTTCTTT. This chain joins TRBV9 and TRBJ1-1; D is perhaps TRBD1 (5 bases). This CDR3 has 13 amino acids. Trimming stripped 2 bases from V and 5 bases from J, with 10 bases between. Germline V gene data show CDR1 as SGDLS and CDR2 as YYNGEE.

The chain recombines TRBV29-1 with TRBJ1-6, with 7 bases identical to TRBD1. The CDR3 has 14 residues. The germline V gene encodes CDR1 SQVTM and CDR2 ANQGSEA. J was trimmed by 9 bases and V by 6 bases; bases with no gene match: 11. CDR3 residues: CSVRQGAEPSPLHF. DNA of the CDR3: TGCAGCGTGAGACAGGGTGCTGAACCTTCACCCCTCCACTTT. The full variable domain, rest sourced from reference TRBV29-1 and TRBJ1-6, is SAVISQKPSRDICQRGTSLTIQCQVDSQVTMMFWYRQQPGQSLTLIATANQGSEATYESGFVIDKFPISRPNLTFSTLTVSNMSPEDSSIYLCSVRQGAEPSPLHFGNGTRLTVT.